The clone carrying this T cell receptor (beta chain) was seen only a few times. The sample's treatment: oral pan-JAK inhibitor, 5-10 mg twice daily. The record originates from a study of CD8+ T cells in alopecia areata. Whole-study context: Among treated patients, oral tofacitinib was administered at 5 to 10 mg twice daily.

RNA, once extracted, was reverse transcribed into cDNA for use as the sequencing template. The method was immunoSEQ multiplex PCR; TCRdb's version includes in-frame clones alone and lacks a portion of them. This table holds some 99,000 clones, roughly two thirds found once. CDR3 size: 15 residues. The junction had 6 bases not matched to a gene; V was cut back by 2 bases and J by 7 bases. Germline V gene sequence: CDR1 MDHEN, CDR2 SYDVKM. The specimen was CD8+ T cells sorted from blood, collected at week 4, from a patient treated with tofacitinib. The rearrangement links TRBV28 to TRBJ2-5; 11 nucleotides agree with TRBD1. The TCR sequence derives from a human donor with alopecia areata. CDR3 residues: CASSLAFGTGGTQYF. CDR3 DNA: TGTGCCAGCAGTTTAGCGTTCGGGACAGGGGGGACCCAGTACTTC.